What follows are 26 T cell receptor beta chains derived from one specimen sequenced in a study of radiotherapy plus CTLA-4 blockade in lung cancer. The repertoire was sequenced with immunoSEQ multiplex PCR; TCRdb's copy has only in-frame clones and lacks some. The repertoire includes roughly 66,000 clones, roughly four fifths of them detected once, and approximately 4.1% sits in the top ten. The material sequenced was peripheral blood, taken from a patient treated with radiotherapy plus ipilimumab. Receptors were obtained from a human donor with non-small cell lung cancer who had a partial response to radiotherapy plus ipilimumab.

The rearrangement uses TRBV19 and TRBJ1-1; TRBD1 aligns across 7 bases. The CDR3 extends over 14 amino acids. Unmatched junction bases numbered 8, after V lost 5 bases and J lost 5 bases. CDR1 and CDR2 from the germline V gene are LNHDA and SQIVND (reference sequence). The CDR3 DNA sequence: TGTGCCAGTAGTGCGGACAGGAGGGGGACTGAAGCTTTCTTT. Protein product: CASSADRRGTEAFF.

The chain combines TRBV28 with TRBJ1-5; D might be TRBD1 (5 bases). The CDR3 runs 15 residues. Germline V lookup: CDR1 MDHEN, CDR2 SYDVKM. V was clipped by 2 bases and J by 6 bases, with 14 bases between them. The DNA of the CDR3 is TGTGCCAGCAGTTTACCCACCACGGGGGGTCAGCCCCAGCATTTT. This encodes CASSLPTTGGQPQHF. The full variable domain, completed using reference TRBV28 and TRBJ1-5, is DVKVTQSSRYLVKRTGEKVFLECVQDMDHENMFWYRQDPGLGLRLIYFSYDVKMKEKGDIPEGYSVSREKKERFSLILESASTNQTSMYLCASSLPTTGGQPQHFGDGTRLSIL.

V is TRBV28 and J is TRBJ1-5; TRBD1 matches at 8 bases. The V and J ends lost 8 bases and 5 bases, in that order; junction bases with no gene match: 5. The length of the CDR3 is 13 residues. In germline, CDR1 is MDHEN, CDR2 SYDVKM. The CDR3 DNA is TGTGCCAGCTCGGGACAGGAGTATCAGCCCCAGCATTTT. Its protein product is CASSGQEYQPQHF.

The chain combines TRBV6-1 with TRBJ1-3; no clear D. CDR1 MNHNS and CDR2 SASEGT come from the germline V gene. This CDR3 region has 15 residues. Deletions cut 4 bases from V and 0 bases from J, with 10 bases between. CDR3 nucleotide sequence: TGTGCCAGCAGTGCAGTCCATCTCTCTGGAAACACCATATATTTT. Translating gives CASSAVHLSGNTIYF.

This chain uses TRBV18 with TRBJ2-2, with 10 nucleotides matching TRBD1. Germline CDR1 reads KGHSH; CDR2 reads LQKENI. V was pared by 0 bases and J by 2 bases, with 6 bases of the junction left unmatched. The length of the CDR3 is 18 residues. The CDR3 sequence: CASSPPKGTGVNTGELFF. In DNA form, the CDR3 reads TGTGCCAGCTCACCACCGAAGGGGACAGGGGTTAACACCGGGGAGCTGTTTTTT.

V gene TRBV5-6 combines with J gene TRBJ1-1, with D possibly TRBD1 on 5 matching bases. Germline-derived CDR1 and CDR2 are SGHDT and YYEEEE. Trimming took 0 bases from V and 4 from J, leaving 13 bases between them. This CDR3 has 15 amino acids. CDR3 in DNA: TGTGCCAGCAGCTTGGTAGGCAGGGATAGCACTGAAGCTTTCTTT. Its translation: CASSLVGRDSTEAFF.

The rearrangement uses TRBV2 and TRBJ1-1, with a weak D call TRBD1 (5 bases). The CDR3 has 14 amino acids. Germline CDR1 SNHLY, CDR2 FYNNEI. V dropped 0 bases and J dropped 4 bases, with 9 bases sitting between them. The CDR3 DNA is TGTGCCAGCAGTGAAGCGCGGGGGTTCACTGAAGCTTTCTTT. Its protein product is CASSEARGFTEAFF.

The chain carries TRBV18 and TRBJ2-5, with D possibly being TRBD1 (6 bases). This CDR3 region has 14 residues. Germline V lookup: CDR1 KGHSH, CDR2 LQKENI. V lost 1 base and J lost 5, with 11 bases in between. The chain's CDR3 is CASSPQGQGETQYF. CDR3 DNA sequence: TGTGCCAGCTCACCACAGGGGCAGGGGGAGACCCAGTACTTC.

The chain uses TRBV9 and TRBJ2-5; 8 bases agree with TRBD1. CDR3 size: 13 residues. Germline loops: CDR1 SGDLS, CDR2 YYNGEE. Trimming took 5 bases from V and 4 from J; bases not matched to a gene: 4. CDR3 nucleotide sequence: TGTGCCAGCAGTCATGACAGGGGAGAGACCCAGTACTTC. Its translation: CASSHDRGETQYF.

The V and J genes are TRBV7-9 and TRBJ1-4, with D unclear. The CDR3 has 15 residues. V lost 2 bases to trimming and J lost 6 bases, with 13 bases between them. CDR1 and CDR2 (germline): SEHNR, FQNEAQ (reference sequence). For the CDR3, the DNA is TGTGCCAGCAGCTTACTCGCGGACGGGGATGAAAAACTGTTTTTT. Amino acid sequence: CASSLLADGDEKLFF.

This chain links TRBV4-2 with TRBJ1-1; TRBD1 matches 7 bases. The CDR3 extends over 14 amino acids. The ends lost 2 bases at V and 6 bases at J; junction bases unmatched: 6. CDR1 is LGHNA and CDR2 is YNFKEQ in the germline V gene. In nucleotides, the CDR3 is TGTGCCAGCAGCCAACCGCAGGGGGTTGCTGAAGCTTTCTTT. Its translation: CASSQPQGVAEAFF.

The CDR3 nucleotides are TGCGCCAGCAGCTTGGCGGTCGGGAGCTACACCGGGGAGCTGTTTTTT. It encodes CASSLAVGSYTGELFF. The genes are TRBV5-1 and TRBJ2-2, with a possible D match to TRBD2 (6 bases). The germline V and J ends were trimmed by 0 bases and 3 bases, with 12 bases remaining between them. The V gene's germline CDR1 is SGHRS and CDR2 YFSETQ. The CDR3 totals 16 residues.

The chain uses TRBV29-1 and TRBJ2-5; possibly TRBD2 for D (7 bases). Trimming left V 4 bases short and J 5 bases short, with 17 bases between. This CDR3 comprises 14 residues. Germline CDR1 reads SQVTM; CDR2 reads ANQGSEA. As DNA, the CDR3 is TGCAGCGTTGCCGTAGCGGGTGGGGGCGAGACCCAGTACTTC. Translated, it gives CSVAVAGGGETQYF.

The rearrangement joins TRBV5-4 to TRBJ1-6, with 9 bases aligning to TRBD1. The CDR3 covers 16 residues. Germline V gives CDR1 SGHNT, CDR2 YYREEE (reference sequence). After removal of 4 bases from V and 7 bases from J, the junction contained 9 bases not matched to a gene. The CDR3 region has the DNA TGTGCCAGCAGCCCCGGGACAGGGCTCTACAATTCACCCCTCCACTTT. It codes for CASSPGTGLYNSPLHF.

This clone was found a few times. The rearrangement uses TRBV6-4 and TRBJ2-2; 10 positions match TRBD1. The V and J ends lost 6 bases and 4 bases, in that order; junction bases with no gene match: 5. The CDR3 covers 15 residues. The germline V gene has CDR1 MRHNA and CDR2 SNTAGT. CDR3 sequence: CASRPGTGATGELFF. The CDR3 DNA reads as TGTGCCAGCAGACCCGGGACAGGGGCCACCGGGGAGCTGTTTTTT.

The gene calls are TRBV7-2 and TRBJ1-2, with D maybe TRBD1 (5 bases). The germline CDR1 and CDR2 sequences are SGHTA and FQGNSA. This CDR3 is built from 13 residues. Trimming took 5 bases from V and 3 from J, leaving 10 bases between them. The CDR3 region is CASSLDRHYGYTF. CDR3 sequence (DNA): TGTGCCAGCAGCCTAGACAGACACTATGGCTACACCTTC.

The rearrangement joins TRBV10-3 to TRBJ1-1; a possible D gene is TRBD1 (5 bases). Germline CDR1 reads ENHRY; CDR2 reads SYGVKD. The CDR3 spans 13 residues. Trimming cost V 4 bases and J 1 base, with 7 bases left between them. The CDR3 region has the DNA TGTGCCATCAGTGTAAGGGGGAACACTGAAGCTTTCTTT. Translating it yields CAISVRGNTEAFF.

The CDR3 sequence: CASSRVGTSGREDTQYF. The CDR3 DNA follows: TGTGCCAGCAGCCGGGTCGGGACTAGCGGGAGGGAAGATACGCAGTATTTT. The chain combines TRBV4-2 with TRBJ2-3; TRBD2 matches 16 bases. The CDR3 spans 17 residues. V gave up 4 bases and J gave up 5 bases; unmatched junction bases: 6. Germline CDR1 is LGHNA and CDR2 is YNFKEQ.

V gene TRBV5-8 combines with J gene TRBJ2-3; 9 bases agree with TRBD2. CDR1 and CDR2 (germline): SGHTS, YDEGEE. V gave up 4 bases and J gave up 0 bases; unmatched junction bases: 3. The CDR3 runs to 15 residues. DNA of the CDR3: TGTGCCAGCAGCCTTAGCGGGAGAAGCACAGATACGCAGTATTTT. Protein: CASSLSGRSTDTQYF.

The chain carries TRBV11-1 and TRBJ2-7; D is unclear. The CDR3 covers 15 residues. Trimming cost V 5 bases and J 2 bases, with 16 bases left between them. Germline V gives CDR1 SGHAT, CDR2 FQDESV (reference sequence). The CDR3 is CASSADSRGTYEQYF. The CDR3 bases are TGTGCCAGCAGCGCAGACTCTAGAGGAACCTACGAGCAGTACTTC.

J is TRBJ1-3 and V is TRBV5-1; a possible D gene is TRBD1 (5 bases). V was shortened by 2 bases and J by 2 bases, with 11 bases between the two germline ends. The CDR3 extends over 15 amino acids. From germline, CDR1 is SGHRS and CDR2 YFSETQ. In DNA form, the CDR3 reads TGCGCCAGCAGCTTAGGGCAGGGTGCTGGAAACACCATATATTTT. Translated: CASSLGQGAGNTIYF.

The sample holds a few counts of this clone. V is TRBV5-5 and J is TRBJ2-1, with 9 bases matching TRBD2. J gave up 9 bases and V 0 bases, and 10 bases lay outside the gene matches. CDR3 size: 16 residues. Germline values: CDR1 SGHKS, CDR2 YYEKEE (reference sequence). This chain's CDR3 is CASSLVRAGGRGEQFF. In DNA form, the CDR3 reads TGTGCCAGCAGCTTGGTGAGGGCGGGAGGGCGCGGTGAGCAGTTCTTC.

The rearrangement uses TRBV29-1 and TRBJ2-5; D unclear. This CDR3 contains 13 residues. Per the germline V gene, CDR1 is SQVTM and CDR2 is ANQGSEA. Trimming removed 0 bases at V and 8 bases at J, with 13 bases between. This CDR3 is CSVEDSRVNTQYF. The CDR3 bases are TGCAGCGTTGAAGACTCTCGGGTGAATACCCAGTACTTC.

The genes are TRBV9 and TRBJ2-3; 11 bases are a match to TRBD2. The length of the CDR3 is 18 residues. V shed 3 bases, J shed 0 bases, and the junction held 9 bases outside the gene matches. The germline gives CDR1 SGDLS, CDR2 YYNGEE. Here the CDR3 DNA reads TGTGCCAGCAGCGCACTAGCGGGAGTAGGGACTAGCACAGATACGCAGTATTTT. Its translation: CASSALAGVGTSTDTQYF.

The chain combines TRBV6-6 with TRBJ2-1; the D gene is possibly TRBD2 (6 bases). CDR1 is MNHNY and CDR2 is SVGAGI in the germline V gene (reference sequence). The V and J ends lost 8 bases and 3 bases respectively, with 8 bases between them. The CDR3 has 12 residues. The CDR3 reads CASGTLYNEQFF. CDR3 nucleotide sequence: TGTGCCAGCGGGACTCTCTACAATGAGCAGTTCTTC.

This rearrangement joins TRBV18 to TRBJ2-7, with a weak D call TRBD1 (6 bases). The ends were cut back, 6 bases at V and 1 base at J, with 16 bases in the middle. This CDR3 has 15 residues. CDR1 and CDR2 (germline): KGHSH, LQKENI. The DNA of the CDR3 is TGTGCCAGCTCCCCCCTGGGGGCATCATCCTACGAGCAGTACTTC. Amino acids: CASSPLGASSYEQYF. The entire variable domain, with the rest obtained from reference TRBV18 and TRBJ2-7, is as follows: NAGVMQNPRHLVRRRGQEARLRCSPMKGHSHVYWYRQLPEEGLKFMVYLQKENIIDESGMPKERFSAEFPKEGPSILRIQQVVRGDSAAYFCASSPLGASSYEQYFGPGTRLTVT.